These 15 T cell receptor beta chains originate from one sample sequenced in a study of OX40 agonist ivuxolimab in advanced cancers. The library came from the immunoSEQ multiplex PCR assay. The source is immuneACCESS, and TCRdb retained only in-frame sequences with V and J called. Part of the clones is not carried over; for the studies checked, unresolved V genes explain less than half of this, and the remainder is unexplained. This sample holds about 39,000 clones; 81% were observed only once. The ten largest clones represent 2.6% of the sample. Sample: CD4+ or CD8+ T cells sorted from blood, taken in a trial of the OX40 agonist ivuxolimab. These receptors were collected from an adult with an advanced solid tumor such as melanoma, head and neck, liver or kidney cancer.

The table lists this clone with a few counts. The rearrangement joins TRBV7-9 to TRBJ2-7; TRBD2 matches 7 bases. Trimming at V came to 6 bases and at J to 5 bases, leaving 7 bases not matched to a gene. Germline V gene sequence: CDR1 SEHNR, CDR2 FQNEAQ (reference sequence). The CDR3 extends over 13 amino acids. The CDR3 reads CASSFGGGNEQYF. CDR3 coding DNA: TGTGCCAGCAGTTTTGGGGGAGGGAACGAGCAGTACTTC.

The CDR3: CASSDEGTAEGYTF. DNA for the CDR3: TGTGCCAGCAGTGATGAAGGGACCGCCGAGGGCTACACCTTC. The V and J genes are TRBV2 and TRBJ1-2; D might be TRBD1 (5 bases). The CDR3 has 14 residues. V was cut by 3 bases and J by 8 bases, with 16 bases left in between. Germline loops: CDR1 SNHLY, CDR2 FYNNEI.

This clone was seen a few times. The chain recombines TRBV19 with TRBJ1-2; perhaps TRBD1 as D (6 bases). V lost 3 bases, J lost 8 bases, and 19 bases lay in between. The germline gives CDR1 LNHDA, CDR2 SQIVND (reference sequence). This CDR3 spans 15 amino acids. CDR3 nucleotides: TGTGCCAGTAGTATCCTTACAGGGATTGAAGGCGGCTACACCTTC. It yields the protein CASSILTGIEGGYTF.

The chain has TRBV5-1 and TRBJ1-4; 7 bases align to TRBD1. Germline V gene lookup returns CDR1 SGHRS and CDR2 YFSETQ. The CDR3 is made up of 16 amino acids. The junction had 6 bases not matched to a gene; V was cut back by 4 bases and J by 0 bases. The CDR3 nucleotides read TGCGCCAGCAGCCTTAGGACAGGCGCAACTAATGAAAAACTGTTTTTT. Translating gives CASSLRTGATNEKLFF. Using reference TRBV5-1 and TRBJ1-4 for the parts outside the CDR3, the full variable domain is KAGVTQTPRYLIKTRGQQVTLSCSPISGHRSVSWYQQTPGQGLQFLFEYFSETQRNKGNFPGRFSGRQFSNSRSEMNVSTLELGDSALYLCASSLRTGATNEKLFFGSGTQLSVL.

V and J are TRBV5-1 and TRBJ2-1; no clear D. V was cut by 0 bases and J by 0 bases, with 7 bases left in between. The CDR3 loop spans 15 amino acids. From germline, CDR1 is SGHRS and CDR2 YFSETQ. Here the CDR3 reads CASSLDISSYNEQFF. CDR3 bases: TGCGCCAGCAGCTTGGATATTAGCTCCTACAATGAGCAGTTCTTC.

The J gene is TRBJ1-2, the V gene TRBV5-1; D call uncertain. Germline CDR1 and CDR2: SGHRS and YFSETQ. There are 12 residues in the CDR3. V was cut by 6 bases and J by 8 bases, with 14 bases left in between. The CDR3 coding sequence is TGCGCCAGCAAAGAGCCACTGGGCGGCTACACCTTC. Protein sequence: CASKEPLGGYTF.

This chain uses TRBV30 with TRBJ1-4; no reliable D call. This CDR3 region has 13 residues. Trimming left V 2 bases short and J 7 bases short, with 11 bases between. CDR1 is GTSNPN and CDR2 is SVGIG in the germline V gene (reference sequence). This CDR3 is CAWSPQLGEKLFF. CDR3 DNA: TGTGCCTGGAGTCCCCAACTCGGTGAAAAACTGTTTTTT.

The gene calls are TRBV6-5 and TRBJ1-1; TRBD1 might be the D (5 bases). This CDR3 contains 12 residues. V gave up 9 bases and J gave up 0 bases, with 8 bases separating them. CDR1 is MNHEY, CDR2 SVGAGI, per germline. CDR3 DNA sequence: TGTGCCAGACGGGGGGTGAACACTGAAGCTTTCTTT. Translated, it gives CARRGVNTEAFF.

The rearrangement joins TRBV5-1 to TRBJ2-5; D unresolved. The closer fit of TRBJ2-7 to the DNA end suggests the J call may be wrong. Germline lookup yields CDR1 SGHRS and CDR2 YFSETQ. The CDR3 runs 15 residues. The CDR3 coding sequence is TGCGCCAGCAGCTTGGCGCCTACCGAAAGCTACGAGCAGTACTTC. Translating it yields CASSLAPTESYEQYF.

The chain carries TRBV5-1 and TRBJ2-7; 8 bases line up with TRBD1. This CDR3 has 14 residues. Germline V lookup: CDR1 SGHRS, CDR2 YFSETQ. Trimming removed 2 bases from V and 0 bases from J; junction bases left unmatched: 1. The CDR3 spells CASSFQGASYEQYF. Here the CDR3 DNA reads TGCGCCAGCAGCTTTCAGGGGGCCTCCTACGAGCAGTACTTC.

Written as DNA, the CDR3 is TGTGCCAGCAGTGAGGATTATCAGCCCCAGCATTTT. Amino acids: CASSEDYQPQHF. The chain combines TRBV25-1 with TRBJ1-5; D remains unclear. This CDR3 spans 12 amino acids. The V end lost 3 bases, the J end lost 5 bases, and 5 bases lay between the germline ends. CDR1 MGHDK and CDR2 SYGVNS come from the germline V gene.

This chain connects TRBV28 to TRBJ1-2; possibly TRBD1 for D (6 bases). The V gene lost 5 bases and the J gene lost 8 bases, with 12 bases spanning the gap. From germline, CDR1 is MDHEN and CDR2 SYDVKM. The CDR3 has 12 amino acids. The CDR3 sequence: CASSRQVGGYTF. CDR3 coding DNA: TGTGCCAGCAGTCGACAGGTGGGAGGCTACACCTTC.

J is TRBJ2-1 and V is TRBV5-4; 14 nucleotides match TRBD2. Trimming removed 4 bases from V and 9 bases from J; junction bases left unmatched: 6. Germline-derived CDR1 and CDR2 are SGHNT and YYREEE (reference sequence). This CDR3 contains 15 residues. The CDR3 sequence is CASSGTGLAGVEQFF. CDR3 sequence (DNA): TGTGCCAGCAGCGGGACGGGACTAGCGGGAGTTGAGCAGTTCTTC.

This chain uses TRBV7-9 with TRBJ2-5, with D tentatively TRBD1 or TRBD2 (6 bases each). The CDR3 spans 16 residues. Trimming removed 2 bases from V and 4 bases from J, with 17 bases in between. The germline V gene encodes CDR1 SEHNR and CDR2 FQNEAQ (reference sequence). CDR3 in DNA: TGTGCCAGCAGCTTATTACGGGGGCTGAGGGGAGAGACCCAGTACTTC. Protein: CASSLLRGLRGETQYF.

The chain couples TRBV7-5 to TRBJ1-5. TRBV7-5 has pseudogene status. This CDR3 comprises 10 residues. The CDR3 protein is CASLNQPQHF. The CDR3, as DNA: TGTGCCAGCCTTAATCAGCCCCAGCATTTT.